Below, one TCR beta chain is given with its context. Its antigen is unknown. This was a deep-level run. Replicate PCRs from sorted subsets contained approximately 220 ng DNA, which is roughly 30,000 T cell genomes. Generated by immunoSEQ multiplex PCR, the TCRdb table keeps only in-frame clones and is missing some. The table records about 380,000 clones, about 96% of them present only once. This CDR3 has 9 residues. CDR1 and CDR2 from the germline V gene are DFQATT and SNEGSKA (reference sequence). The germline V and J ends were trimmed by 8 bases and 11 bases, with 11 bases remaining between them. This entry belongs to a study of shared clonotypes between healthy human individuals. Study-wide results and limits: Among donors, clonotype sharing was expected to be affected by sequencing depth.

Researchers reported that CD8 memory united CD45RO+ cells with CCR7-negative CD45RA+ TemRA cells. The V gene is TRBV20-1, the J gene TRBJ2-3, with D possibly TRBD2 on 6 matching bases. The receptor was isolated from a man aged 25 to 40 in good health. Sample: memory CD8+ T cells sorted from blood. Subset: CD45RO+ cells pooled with CCR7-negative TemRA cells. CDR3 in DNA: TGCAGTCTACTAGCAGAGCAGTATTTT. It translates to CSLLAEQYF.